This T cell receptor beta chain was sequenced in a study of blood T cells in healthy people across ages (dated by TCRdb to about 2015). Context from the whole study: In model experiments, template switching captured about one uniquely barcoded TCR beta cDNA molecule for every two T cells. The study analyzed two additional independent replicas of 1 million unique cDNA reads from the same blood draw for two donors, one aged 18 to 30 and one aged 80 or older. To avoid experimental bias, donors of different ages were randomly spread across the sequencing lanes. Age-related changes in TCR beta repertoire diversity were measured in the study by deep sequencing normalized with unique cDNA molecular identifiers. Donors were grouped into four age groups: young (average approximately 16 years), middle-aged (39), aged (roughly 67) and long-lived (around 80). General findings and caveats noted by the study authors: Donor CMV infection status was unknown, potentially confounding age-related changes in expanded clonotypes. As age increased, observed TCR beta diversity per million T cells dropped in a roughly linear way, and a significant reduction was already evident by age 40. There was a strong correlation between observed TCR beta diversity and the percentage of naive T cells measured by flow cytometry. Estimates of total diversity based on one million sequenced T cells were considered lower bounds and underestimates. Since profiling was done on bulk unsorted PBMCs, naive and antigen-experienced compartments could not be conclusively compared. Compared with the aged group, the long-lived group had more naive CD4+ T cells, fewer expanded clones and increased TCR diversity, a pattern suggesting age selection.

Systemically healthy Caucasian individuals from Russia, 39 in total and aged roughly 6 to 100 years, were included as donors. Each donor gave 9 to 10 milliliters of peripheral blood, collected into EDTA-treated Vacutainer tubes. Ficoll-Paque density-gradient centrifugation was used to isolate PBMCs, with at least 6 million obtained per sample. Total RNA was extracted from PBMCs with Trizol reagent, with at least 6 micrograms obtained per sample. Naive CD45RAhigh/CD27high T cell percentages were measured by flow cytometry on a PBMC aliquot from every donor. Receptors were amplified or captured by 5' RACE. Sequencing used an Illumina HiSeq 2500. A second PCR of roughly 6 to 12 cycles was performed with a sample-barcoded 5' primer and a J-beta primer mix. Each TCR beta cDNA molecule received a unique molecular identifier from a template-switch 5' adaptor carrying 12 random nucleotides. Each sample yielded at least 2.5 million CDR3-containing paired-end reads. All of the RNA was converted into first-strand cDNA using the Mint cDNA synthesis kit, with a TRBC-specific oligonucleotide serving as the primer. Following uracil-DNA glycosylase treatment, all cDNA underwent a first 18-cycle PCR with the universal primers M1SS and BC2_uni_R. The original pipeline was this. For normalization, 1 million high-quality reads were randomly selected from each sample, with every read carrying a distinct molecular identifier. Reads sharing molecular identifiers were discarded rather than binned into consensus sequences. MiTCR, set to a Q25 quality threshold and the strictest error-elimination algorithm, was used for CDR3 identification, clonotype clustering and error correction. A nonparametric unseen species model with Euler transformation was used to estimate lower-bound total TCR beta diversity. Using fastp trimming at Q25 and MiXCR clonotype assembly, TCRdb reanalyzed the public sequencing data and kept in-frame beta chains. Rows with a matching CDR3 protein are joined into one entry that keeps the most common DNA and genes. TCRdb assigned the V and J calls; the authors' analysis was not used. The sample table records 910,000 or so distinct CDR3 sequences; about 53% of these occur just once. The leading ten clones occupy about a fifth of the sample.

Cut back by 5 bases and 7 bases, the V and J ends lie 21 bases apart. From the cysteine through the phenylalanine, the CDR3 covers 16 amino acids. Here the CDR3 DNA is all that survives: 48 bases in frame from base 1. Via the germline V gene (reference sequence), CDR1 is LGHDT and CDR2 YNNKEL. About this clonotype: This receptor's antigen is unknown. No base quality information exists; no much larger clone differs at one position.

This clonotype was sampled from a woman aged 60-75 years in good health. The specimen was blood. Rearrangement joined TRBV3-1 to TRBJ2-1; the D gene cannot be resolved reliably. The DNA reads TGTGCCAGCAGCGCCGATCCCGATCCTTCGTGGAATGAGCAGTTCTTC. Translated, this is CASSADPDPSWNEQFF.